These 24 T cell receptor beta chains were sequenced from one sample in a study of blood T cell repertoires in COVID-19. Data came from immunoSEQ multiplex PCR; TCRdb stores just in-frame clones and leaves some out. The data show some 65,000 clones, about nine tenths seen once. Material for sequencing was peripheral blood. The receptors were gathered from a man aged 55 to 70 with acute or convalescent COVID-19.

The chain is built from TRBV5-4 and TRBJ2-7, with 9 bases lining up with TRBD1. CDR1 and CDR2 (germline): SGHNT, YYREEE (reference sequence). This CDR3 comprises 15 residues. With V trimmed by 3 bases and J by 3 bases, 7 bases remained unmatched. The CDR3 region has the DNA TGTGCCAGCAGCTCCCCGGACAGGGGAGACTACGAGCAGTACTTC. Translating it yields CASSSPDRGDYEQYF.

The chain links TRBV29-1 to TRBJ1-2, with D possibly matching TRBD1 (6 bases). The CDR3 consists of 13 residues. Germline lookup yields CDR1 SQVTM and CDR2 ANQGSEA. V lost 7 bases and J 7 bases, leaving 19 bases between the germline ends. Written as DNA, the CDR3 is TGCAGCGCGCAGTCGGGTGGGGGCTTTGGCTACACCTTC. This codes for CSAQSGGGFGYTF.

The chain employs TRBV5-4 and TRBJ2-4, with unresolved D. The CDR3 loop spans 16 amino acids. V lost 4 bases, J lost 0 bases, and 14 bases lay in between. Germline-derived CDR1 and CDR2 are SGHNT and YYREEE (reference sequence). CDR3 region: CASSADTTLAKNIQYF. The CDR3 nucleotides read TGTGCCAGCAGCGCCGACACGACCCTAGCCAAAAACATTCAGTACTTC.

The rearrangement uses TRBV7-9 and TRBJ1-4, with TRBD1 as a possible D gene (6 bases). V was trimmed by 7 bases and J by 5 bases, leaving 11 bases between them. This CDR3 has 13 amino acids. Germline CDR1 reads SEHNR; CDR2 reads FQNEAQ (reference sequence). The CDR3 DNA is TGTGCCAGCAAAACAGGGCTGAATGAAAAACTGTTTTTT. Amino acid sequence: CASKTGLNEKLFF.

The chain recombines TRBV5-4 with TRBJ1-5; the D gene is possibly TRBD1 (6 bases). Trimming removed 0 bases from V and 6 bases from J, with 13 bases in between. Germline loops: CDR1 SGHNT, CDR2 YYREEE (reference sequence). This CDR3 has 15 amino acids. CDR3 sequence reads: CASSLVGARVQPQHF. As DNA, the CDR3 is TGTGCCAGCAGCTTGGTGGGGGCGCGAGTTCAGCCCCAGCATTTT.

The rearrangement uses TRBV19 and TRBJ2-7; 8 bases line up with TRBD2. Germline V lookup: CDR1 LNHDA, CDR2 SQIVND (reference sequence). The CDR3 totals 15 residues. The J segment lost 3 bases and the V segment lost 3 bases, leaving 7 bases of the junction unmatched. CDR3 sequence: CASSIKAGAFYEQYF. The CDR3 DNA is TGTGCCAGTAGTATCAAAGCGGGGGCCTTCTACGAGCAGTACTTC.

V usage is TRBV7-9 and J usage is TRBJ2-1; 7 bases agree with TRBD1. Germline loops: CDR1 SEHNR, CDR2 FQNEAQ (reference sequence). There are 15 residues in the CDR3. With 5 bases clipped from V and 7 bases from J, the junction kept 11 bases outside the gene matches. Written as DNA, the CDR3 is TGTGCCAGCAGCCGCCCAATTACACAGGGGAATGAGCAGTTCTTC. Translating it yields CASSRPITQGNEQFF.

V usage is TRBV7-2 and J usage is TRBJ2-5; 8 nucleotides align to TRBD2. The length of the CDR3 is 16 residues. V lost 5 bases to trimming and J lost 5 bases; unmatched junction nucleotides: 13. Germline-derived CDR1 and CDR2 are SGHTA and FQGNSA. The CDR3 sequence: CASSQVPSGRSETQYF. CDR3 coding DNA: TGTGCCAGCAGCCAGGTTCCTAGCGGGCGGTCGGAGACCCAGTACTTC.

The chain has TRBV12-3 or TRBV12-4 and TRBJ2-7; TRBD2 matches 13 bases. The CDR3 contains 13 residues. The V and J ends lost 5 bases and 9 bases, in that order; junction bases with no gene match: 4. CDR3 in amino acids: CASSTSGGARQYF. The CDR3, as DNA: TGTGCCAGCAGTACTAGCGGGGGGGCTAGGCAGTACTTC.

V is TRBV18 and J is TRBJ1-4; 9 bases agree with TRBD1. Germline V gene sequence: CDR1 KGHSH, CDR2 LQKENI. V was clipped by 5 bases and J by 8 bases; unmatched bases: 9. The length of the CDR3 is 15 residues. CDR3 coding DNA: TGTGCCAGCTCAGAACGGACAGGGGTCGGGGAAAAACTGTTTTTT. It encodes CASSERTGVGEKLFF.

The rearrangement links TRBV9 to TRBJ2-1; 8 bases fit TRBD2. CDR1 and CDR2 from the germline V gene are SGDLS and YYNGEE. The CDR3 is 14 amino acids. Unmatched junction bases numbered 1, after V lost 0 bases and J lost 5 bases. The CDR3 spells CASSVAGGHNEQFF. The CDR3 DNA follows: TGTGCCAGCAGCGTAGCGGGGGGGCACAATGAGCAGTTCTTC. Based on the CDR3 plus reference TRBV9 and TRBJ2-1, the full variable domain is DSGVTQTPKHLITATGQRVTLRCSPRSGDLSVYWYQQSLDQGLQFLIQYYNGEERAKGNILERFSAQQFPDLHSELNLSSLELGDSALYFCASSVAGGHNEQFFGPGTRLTVL.

V usage is TRBV5-4 and J usage is TRBJ2-3; tentative D call: TRBD1 (6 bases). The CDR3 is made up of 13 amino acids. The germline V gene has CDR1 SGHNT and CDR2 YYREEE (reference sequence). Trimming stripped 4 bases from V and 1 base from J, with 7 bases between. In nucleotides, the CDR3 is TGTGCCAGCAGCAACAGGGGCACAGATACGCAGTATTTT. Translation gives CASSNRGTDTQYF.

J is TRBJ2-6 and V is TRBV6-1; 8 positions agree with TRBD1. Germline V gene sequence: CDR1 MNHNS, CDR2 SASEGT. There are 17 residues in the CDR3. The trim removed 4 bases at V and 0 bases at J, leaving 5 bases unmatched. The CDR3 here is CASSATGAYSGANVLTF. The CDR3 DNA is TGTGCCAGCAGTGCGACAGGGGCCTACTCTGGGGCCAACGTCCTGACTTTC.

The chain combines TRBV2 with TRBJ1-4, with D tentatively TRBD1 (5 bases). The V end was cut by 10 bases, the J end by 0 bases, with 12 bases between. Germline V lookup: CDR1 SNHLY, CDR2 FYNNEI. The CDR3 contains 14 residues. CDR3 in amino acids: CATNRLSTNEKLFF. DNA for the CDR3: TGTGCCACTAACAGGCTCTCAACTAATGAAAAACTGTTTTTT.

The chain is built from TRBV12-5 and TRBJ1-6; TRBD1 matches at 8 bases. The V gene's germline CDR1 is LGHNT and CDR2 FRNRAP. This CDR3 is 16 amino acids long. The V segment lost 2 bases and the J segment 7 bases; nucleotides outside the gene matches: 7. CDR3 DNA: TGTGCTAGTGGTTTGCGGTCCGGACAGGGAAATTCACCCCTCCACTTT. Protein: CASGLRSGQGNSPLHF. Full variable domain (outside the CDR3, taken from reference TRBV12-5 and TRBJ1-6): DARVTQTPRHKVTEMGQEVTMRCQPILGHNTVFWYRQTMMQGLELLAYFRNRAPLDDSGMPKDRFSAEMPDATLATLKIQPSEPRDSAVYFCASGLRSGQGNSPLHFGNGTRLTVT.

This chain connects TRBV7-2 to TRBJ2-7; tentative D call: TRBD2 (6 bases). Trimming stripped 8 bases from V and 2 bases from J, with 19 bases between. The germline CDR1 and CDR2 sequences are SGHTA and FQGNSA. The CDR3 runs 15 residues. CDR3 loop: CASGSSGTETYEQYF. DNA of the CDR3: TGTGCCAGCGGCTCCTCAGGGACTGAGACCTACGAGCAGTACTTC.

Here the CDR3 reads CASSIEGYSNQPQHF. The CDR3 nucleotides read TGTGCCAGTAGTATTGAGGGTTATAGCAATCAGCCCCAGCATTTT. The rearrangement joins TRBV19 to TRBJ1-5; D is unresolved. Germline V CDR1 and CDR2: LNHDA, SQIVND (reference sequence). The length of the CDR3 is 15 residues. Trimming cost V 3 bases and J 0 bases, with 9 bases left between them.

The V gene is TRBV6-5, the J gene TRBJ2-7, with D possibly being TRBD2 (5 bases). The V end lost 0 bases, the J end lost 2 bases, and 14 bases lay between the germline ends. The CDR3 loop spans 16 amino acids. Germline V gene lookup returns CDR1 MNHEY and CDR2 SVGAGI. CDR3 DNA sequence: TGTGCCAGCAGTTACTCGGGCCAACGAGGGACCTACGAGCAGTACTTC. It specifies CASSYSGQRGTYEQYF.

The chain joins TRBV2 to TRBJ2-1; TRBD1 matches at 8 bases. The CDR3 spans 13 residues. Germline V gene data show CDR1 as SNHLY and CDR2 as FYNNEI. Trimming cost V 6 bases and J 9 bases; bases outside gene matches: 7. Here the CDR3 DNA reads TGTGCCAGCAGCGGACAGGGCTTAAGTGAGCAGTTCTTC. Translation: CASSGQGLSEQFF.

The chain carries TRBV29-1 and TRBJ2-7; TRBD2 is a possible D gene (6 bases). V lost 4 bases and J 7 bases, leaving 14 bases between the germline ends. This CDR3 is 12 amino acids long. Per the germline V gene, CDR1 is SQVTM and CDR2 is ANQGSEA. CDR3 in amino acids: CSVGRGEGEQYF. Here the CDR3 DNA reads TGCAGCGTTGGGCGCGGGGAAGGAGAGCAGTACTTC.

The CDR3, as DNA: TGCGCCAGCAGAGACTCGCCGGACTCTGGAAACACCATATATTTT. This encodes CASRDSPDSGNTIYF. The chain uses TRBV5-1 and TRBJ1-3; D unclear. Germline-derived CDR1 and CDR2 are SGHRS and YFSETQ. The CDR3 sequence is 15 residues long. V lost 5 bases, J lost 0 bases, and 12 bases lay in between. Together with reference TRBV5-1 and TRBJ1-3, the CDR3 gives the full variable domain: KAGVTQTPRYLIKTRGQQVTLSCSPISGHRSVSWYQQTPGQGLQFLFEYFSETQRNKGNFPGRFSGRQFSNSRSEMNVSTLELGDSALYLCASRDSPDSGNTIYFGEGSWLTVV.

This chain links TRBV6-1 with TRBJ1-2; D unclear. V gave up 3 bases and J gave up 8 bases, with 7 bases separating them. In germline, CDR1 is MNHNS, CDR2 SASEGT. The CDR3 sequence is 11 residues long. CDR3 amino acids: CASSEGVGYTF. The CDR3 DNA sequence: TGTGCCAGCAGTGAGGGAGTAGGCTACACCTTC.

The genes are TRBV4-1 and TRBJ2-3, with 11 bases aligning to TRBD2. The CDR3 is made up of 16 amino acids. CDR1 is MGHRA, CDR2 YSYEKL, per germline. The ends lost 5 bases at V and 4 bases at J; junction bases unmatched: 8. The CDR3 coding sequence is TGCGCCAGCAGCTTGACTAGCGGGGAAAAACCAGATACGCAGTATTTT. Residues: CASSLTSGEKPDTQYF.

This clone has just a few counts. This chain uses TRBV29-1 with TRBJ2-1, with a weak D call TRBD1 (6 bases). Deletions cut 1 base from V and 4 bases from J, with 17 bases between. CDR1 and CDR2 (germline): SQVTM, ANQGSEA. The CDR3 runs to 16 residues. The CDR3: CSVEGRGQRGYNEQFF. CDR3 nucleotides: TGCAGCGTTGAAGGCCGGGGACAAAGAGGGTACAATGAGCAGTTCTTC.